This record looks at one T cell receptor (beta chain) sequence and its context. Its cognate antigen is unknown. This specimen comes from a study of cytomegalovirus exposure and HLA in healthy donors. Study-wide results and caveats: There was a cluster of highly shared sequence variants that was likely a sequencing artifact. An analysis that came later showed most CMV-associated TCR beta chains appearing HLA-restricted. Through in vitro validation, a few CMV-associated chains were shown to be specific for CMV antigens. The productive fraction for most TCR beta V segments was about 90% or about 30% in an earlier analysis.

This CDR3 is 12 amino acids long. Deletions cut 3 bases from V and 2 bases from J, with 5 bases between. Germline CDR1 reads SGHTA; CDR2 reads FQGNSA. Primers included in the PCR were 60 Vbeta and 13 Jbeta primers. Only in-frame clones appear in the TCRdb table, and some are missing; sequencing was by immunoSEQ multiplex PCR. Here the sample spans 200,000 or so clones, 82% being singletons. Sequenced material: PBMCs. This chain uses TRBV7-2 with TRBJ2-7; D is possibly TRBD2 (5 bases). This sequence was found in a woman aged 45 to 65 in good health and CMV-seropositive. The CDR3, as DNA: TGTGCCAGCAGCTTGACTACCTACGAGCAGTACTTC. This gives the protein CASSLTTYEQYF.